This TCR beta chain was identified during a study of tumor-infiltrating lymphocytes in localized non-small cell lung cancer. Concerning this clone itself: As yet, its antigen is unknown.

Trimming shortened V by 3 bases and J by 4 bases, and 13 bases separated the two germline ends. CDR3 length: 14 amino acids. The germline V gene has CDR1 MDHEN and CDR2 SYDVKM. The data were produced by immunoSEQ multiplex PCR, yet TCRdb's version contains in-frame clones alone and is incomplete. The table has approximately 12,000 clones, about 78% seen once. Broader study findings: Different pieces of the same tissue were used for each assay. Recurrence-free survival showed no association with tumor T-cell fraction.

This sequence was found in a human donor with non-small cell lung cancer. The chain joins TRBV28 to TRBJ2-7; D uncertain. Sequenced material: lung tumor tissue. CDR3 region: CASSFHPPNYEQYF. The CDR3 region has the DNA TGTGCCAGCAGTTTTCACCCGCCAAATTACGAGCAGTACTTC.